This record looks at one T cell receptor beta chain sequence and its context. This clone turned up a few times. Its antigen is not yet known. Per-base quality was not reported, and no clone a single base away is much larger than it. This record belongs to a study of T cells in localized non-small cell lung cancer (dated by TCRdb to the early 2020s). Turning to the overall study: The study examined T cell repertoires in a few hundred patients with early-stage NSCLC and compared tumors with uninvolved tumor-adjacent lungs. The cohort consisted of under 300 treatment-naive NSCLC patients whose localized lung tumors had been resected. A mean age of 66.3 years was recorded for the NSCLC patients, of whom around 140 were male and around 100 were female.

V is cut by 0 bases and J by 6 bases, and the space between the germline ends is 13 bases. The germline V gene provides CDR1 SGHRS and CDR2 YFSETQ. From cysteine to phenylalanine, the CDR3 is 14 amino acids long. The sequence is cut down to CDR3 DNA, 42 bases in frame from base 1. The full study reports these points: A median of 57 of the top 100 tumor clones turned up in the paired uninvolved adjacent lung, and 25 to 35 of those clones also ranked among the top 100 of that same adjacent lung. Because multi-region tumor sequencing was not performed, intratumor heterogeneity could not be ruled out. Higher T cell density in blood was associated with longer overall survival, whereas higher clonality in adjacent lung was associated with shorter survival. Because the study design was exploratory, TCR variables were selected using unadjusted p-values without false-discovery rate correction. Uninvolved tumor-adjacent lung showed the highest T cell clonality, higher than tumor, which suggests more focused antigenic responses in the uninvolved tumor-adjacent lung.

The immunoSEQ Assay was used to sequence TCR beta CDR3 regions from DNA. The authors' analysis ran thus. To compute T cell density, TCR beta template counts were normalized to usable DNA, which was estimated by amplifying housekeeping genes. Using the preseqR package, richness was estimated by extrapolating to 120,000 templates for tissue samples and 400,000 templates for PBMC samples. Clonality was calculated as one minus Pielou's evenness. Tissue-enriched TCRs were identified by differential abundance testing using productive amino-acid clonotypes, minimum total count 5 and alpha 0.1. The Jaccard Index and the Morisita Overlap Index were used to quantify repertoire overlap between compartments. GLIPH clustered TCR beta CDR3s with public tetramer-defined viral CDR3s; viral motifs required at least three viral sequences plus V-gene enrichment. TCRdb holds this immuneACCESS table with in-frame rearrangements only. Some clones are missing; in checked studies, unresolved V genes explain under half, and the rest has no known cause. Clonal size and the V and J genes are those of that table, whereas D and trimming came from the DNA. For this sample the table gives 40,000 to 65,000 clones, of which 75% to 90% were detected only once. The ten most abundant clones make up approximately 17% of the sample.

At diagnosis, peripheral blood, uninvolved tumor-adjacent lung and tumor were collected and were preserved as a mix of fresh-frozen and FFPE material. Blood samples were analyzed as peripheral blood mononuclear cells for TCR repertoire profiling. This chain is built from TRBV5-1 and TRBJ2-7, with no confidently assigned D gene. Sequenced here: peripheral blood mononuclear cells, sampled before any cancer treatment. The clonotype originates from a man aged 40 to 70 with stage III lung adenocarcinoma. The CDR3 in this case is CASSLGTLSREQYF. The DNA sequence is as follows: TGCGCCAGCAGCTTGGGTACTCTAAGCCGCGAGCAGTACTTC.